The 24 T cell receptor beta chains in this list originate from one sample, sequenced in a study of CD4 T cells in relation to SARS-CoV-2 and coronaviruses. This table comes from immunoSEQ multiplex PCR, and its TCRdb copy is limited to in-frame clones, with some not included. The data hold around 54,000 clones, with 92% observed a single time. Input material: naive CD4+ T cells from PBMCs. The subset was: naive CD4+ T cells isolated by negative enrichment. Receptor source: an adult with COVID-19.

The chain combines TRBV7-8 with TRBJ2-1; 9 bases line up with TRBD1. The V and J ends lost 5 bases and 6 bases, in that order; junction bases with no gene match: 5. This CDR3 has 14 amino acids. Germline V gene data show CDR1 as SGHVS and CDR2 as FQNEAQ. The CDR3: CASSPGTGPNEQFF. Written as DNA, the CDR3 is TGTGCCAGCAGCCCCGGGACAGGGCCCAATGAGCAGTTCTTC.

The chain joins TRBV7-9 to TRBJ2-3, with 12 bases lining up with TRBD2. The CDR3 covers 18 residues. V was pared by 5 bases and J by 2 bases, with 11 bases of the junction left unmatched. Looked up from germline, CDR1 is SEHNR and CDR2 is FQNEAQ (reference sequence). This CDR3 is CASSPSTSGSTNTDTQYF. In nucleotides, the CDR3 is TGTGCCAGCAGCCCTTCGACTAGCGGGAGCACTAACACAGATACGCAGTATTTT.

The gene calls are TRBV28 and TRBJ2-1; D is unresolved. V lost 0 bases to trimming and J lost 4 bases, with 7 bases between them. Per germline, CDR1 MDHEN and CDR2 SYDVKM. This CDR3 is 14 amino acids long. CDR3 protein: CASSLWPDYNEQFF. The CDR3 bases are TGTGCCAGCAGTTTATGGCCAGATTACAATGAGCAGTTCTTC.

The CDR3 region is CASSVGVDSGNTIYF. The CDR3 nucleotides are TGTGCCAGCAGCGTAGGCGTCGACTCTGGAAACACCATATATTTT. The V gene is TRBV9, the J gene TRBJ1-3; the D is unclear. Germline-derived CDR1 and CDR2 are SGDLS and YYNGEE. The CDR3 contains 15 residues. The germline V and J ends were trimmed by 0 bases and 0 bases, with 7 bases remaining between them.

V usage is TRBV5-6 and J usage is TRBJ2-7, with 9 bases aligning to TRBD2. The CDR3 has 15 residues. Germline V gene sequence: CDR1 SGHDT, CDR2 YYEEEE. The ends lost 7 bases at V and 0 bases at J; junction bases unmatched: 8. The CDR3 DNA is TGTGCCAGCCGGGAACGGGGACTAGCCTCCTACGAGCAGTACTTC. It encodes CASRERGLASYEQYF.

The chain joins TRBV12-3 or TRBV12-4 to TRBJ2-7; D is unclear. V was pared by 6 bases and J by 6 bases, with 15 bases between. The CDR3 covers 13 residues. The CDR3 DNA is TGTGCCAGCAGCGTTACAAGTCTCGGCGAGCAGTACTTC. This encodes CASSVTSLGEQYF.

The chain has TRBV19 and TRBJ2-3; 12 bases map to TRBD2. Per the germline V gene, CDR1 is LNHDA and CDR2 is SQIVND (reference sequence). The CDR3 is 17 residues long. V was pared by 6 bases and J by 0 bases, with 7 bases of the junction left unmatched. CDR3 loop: CASRQFLAGGSTDTQYF. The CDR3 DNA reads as TGTGCCAGTAGACAATTCCTAGCGGGAGGGAGCACAGATACGCAGTATTTT.

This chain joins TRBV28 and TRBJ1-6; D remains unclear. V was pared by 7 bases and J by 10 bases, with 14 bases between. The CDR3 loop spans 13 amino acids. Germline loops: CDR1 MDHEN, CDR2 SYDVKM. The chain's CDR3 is CASKRTVSSPLHF. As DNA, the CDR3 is TGTGCCAGCAAGCGAACAGTGTCCTCACCCCTCCACTTT.

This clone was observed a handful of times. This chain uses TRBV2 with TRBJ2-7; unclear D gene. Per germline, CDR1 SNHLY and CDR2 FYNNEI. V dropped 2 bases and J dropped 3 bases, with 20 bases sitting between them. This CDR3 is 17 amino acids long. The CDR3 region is CASSESLRRKAFYEQYF. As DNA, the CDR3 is TGTGCCAGCAGTGAAAGTCTTCGCAGGAAGGCGTTCTACGAGCAGTACTTC.

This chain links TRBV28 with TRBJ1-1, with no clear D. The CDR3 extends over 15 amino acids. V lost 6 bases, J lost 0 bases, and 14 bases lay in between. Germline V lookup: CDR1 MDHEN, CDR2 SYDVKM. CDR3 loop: CASRPPAGMNTEAFF. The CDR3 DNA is TGTGCCAGCAGGCCCCCCGCGGGGATGAACACTGAAGCTTTCTTT.

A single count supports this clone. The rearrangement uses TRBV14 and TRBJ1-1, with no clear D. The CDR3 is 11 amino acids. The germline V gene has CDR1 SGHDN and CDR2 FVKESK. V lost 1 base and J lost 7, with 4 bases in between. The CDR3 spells CASSQVSEAFF. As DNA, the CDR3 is TGTGCCAGCAGCCAAGTGAGTGAAGCTTTCTTT.

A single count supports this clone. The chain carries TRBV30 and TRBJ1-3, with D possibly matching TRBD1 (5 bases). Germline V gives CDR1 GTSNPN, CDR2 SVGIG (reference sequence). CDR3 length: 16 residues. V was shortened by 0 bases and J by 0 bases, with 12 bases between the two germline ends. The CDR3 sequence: CAWSVRGTHSGNTIYF. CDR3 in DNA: TGTGCCTGGAGTGTAAGGGGAACACACTCTGGAAACACCATATATTTT.

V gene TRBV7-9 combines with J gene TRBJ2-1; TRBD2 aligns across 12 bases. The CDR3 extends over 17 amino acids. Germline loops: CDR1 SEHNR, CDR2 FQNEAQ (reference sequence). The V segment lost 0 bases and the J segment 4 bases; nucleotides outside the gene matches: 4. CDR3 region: CASSLATSGRSYNEQFF. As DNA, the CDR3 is TGTGCCAGCAGCTTAGCTACTAGCGGGAGGTCGTACAATGAGCAGTTCTTC.

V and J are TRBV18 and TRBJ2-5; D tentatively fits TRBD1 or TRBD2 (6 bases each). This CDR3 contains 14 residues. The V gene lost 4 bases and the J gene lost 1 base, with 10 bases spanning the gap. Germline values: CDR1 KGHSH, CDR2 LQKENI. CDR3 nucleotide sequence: TGTGCCAGCTCACAGTCGGGGGCCCAAGAGACCCAGTACTTC. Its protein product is CASSQSGAQETQYF.

The CDR3: CASNSPRGFGYTF. The CDR3 coding sequence is TGTGCCAGCAATTCCCCTCGAGGGTTCGGCTACACCTTC. V is TRBV6-5 and J is TRBJ1-2; no clear D gene. V lost 7 bases to trimming and J lost 8 bases, with 17 bases between them. CDR1 and CDR2 from the germline V gene are MNHEY and SVGAGI. The CDR3 contains 13 residues.

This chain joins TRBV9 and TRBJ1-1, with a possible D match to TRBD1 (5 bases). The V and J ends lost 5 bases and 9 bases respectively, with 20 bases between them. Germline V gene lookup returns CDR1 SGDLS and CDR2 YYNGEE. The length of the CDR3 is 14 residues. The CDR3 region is CASRKVGAGTKAFF. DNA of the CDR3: TGTGCCAGCAGAAAAGTAGGGGCCGGCACGAAAGCTTTCTTT. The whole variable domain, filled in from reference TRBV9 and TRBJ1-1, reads DSGVTQTPKHLITATGQRVTLRCSPRSGDLSVYWYQQSLDQGLQFLIQYYNGEERAKGNILERFSAQQFPDLHSELNLSSLELGDSALYFCASRKVGAGTKAFFGQGTRLTVV.

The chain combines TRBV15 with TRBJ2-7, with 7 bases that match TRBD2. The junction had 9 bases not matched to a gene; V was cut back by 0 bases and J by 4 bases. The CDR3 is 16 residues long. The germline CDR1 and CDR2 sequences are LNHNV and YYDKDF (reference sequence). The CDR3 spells CATSRDSPGLQYEQYF. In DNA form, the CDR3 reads TGTGCCACCAGCAGAGATTCCCCGGGACTACAATACGAGCAGTACTTC.

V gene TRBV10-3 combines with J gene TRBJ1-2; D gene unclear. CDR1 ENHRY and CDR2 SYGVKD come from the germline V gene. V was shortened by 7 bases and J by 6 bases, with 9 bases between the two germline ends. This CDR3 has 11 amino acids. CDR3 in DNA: TGTGCCATCACCCTCAATGATGGCTACACCTTC. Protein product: CAITLNDGYTF.

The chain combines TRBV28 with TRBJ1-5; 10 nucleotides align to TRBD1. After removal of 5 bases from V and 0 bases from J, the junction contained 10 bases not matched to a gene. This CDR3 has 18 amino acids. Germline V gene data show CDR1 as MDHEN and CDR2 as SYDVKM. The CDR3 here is CASSPQDRGGTSNQPQHF. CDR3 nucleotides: TGTGCCAGCAGTCCCCAGGACAGGGGGGGTACTAGCAATCAGCCCCAGCATTTT.

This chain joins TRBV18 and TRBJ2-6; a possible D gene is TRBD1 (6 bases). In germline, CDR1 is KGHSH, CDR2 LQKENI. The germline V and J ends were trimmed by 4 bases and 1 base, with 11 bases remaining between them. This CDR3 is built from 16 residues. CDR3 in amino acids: CASSHTQGSGANVLTF. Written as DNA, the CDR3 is TGTGCCAGCTCACATACACAGGGTTCTGGGGCCAACGTCCTGACTTTC.

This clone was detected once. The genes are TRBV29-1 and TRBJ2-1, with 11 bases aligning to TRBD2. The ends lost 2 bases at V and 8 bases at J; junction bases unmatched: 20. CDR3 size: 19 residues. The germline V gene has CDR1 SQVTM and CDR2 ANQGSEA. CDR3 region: CSVETPTSGEHFILDEQFF. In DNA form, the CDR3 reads TGCAGCGTTGAAACCCCGACTAGCGGGGAGCATTTTATCCTAGATGAGCAGTTCTTC.

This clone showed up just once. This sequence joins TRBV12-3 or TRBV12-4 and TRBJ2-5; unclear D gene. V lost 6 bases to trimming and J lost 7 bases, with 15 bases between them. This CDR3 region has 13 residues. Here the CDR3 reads CASSPDQLGTQYF. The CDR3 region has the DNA TGTGCCAGCAGCCCCGACCAATTGGGGACCCAGTACTTC.

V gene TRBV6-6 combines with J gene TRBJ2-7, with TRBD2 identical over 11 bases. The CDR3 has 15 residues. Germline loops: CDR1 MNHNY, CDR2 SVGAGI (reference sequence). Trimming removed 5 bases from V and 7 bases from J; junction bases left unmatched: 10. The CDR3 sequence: CASSPSGLAGSEQYF. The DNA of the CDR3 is TGTGCCAGCAGTCCCTCCGGACTAGCGGGTTCTGAGCAGTACTTC.

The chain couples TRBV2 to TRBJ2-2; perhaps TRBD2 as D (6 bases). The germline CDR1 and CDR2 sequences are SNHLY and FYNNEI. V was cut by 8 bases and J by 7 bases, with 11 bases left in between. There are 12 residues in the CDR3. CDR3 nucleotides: TGTGCCAGCGGAGGGGATGTCGGGGAGCTGTTTTTT. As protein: CASGGDVGELFF.